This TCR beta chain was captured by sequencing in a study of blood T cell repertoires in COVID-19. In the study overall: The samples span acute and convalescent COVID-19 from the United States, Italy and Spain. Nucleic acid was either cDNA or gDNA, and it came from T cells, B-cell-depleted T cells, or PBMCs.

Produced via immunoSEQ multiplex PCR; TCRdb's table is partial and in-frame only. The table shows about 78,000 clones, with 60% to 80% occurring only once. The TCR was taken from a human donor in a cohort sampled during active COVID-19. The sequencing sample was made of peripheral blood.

CDR3 in amino acids: CASSPRGGGEKLFF. Written as DNA, the CDR3 is TGTGCCAGCAGCCCCCGAGGGGGGGGTGAAAAACTGTTTTTT. This sequence joins TRBV7-9 and TRBJ1-4, with a possible D match to TRBD1 (6 bases). Per the germline V gene, CDR1 is SEHNR and CDR2 is FQNEAQ (reference sequence). With 5 bases removed from V and 7 bases from J, the gap between germline ends came to 14 bases. This CDR3 comprises 14 residues.